This T cell receptor beta chain stems from a study of shared clonotypes between healthy human individuals. At the level of the study: Researchers drew samples from two women and a few men aged 18 to 49.

The CDR3 is made up of 14 amino acids. The V end lost 1 base, the J end lost 2 bases, and 7 bases lay between the germline ends. Looked up from germline, CDR1 is SGHNT and CDR2 is YYREEE (reference sequence). Comment on this clone: The antigen remains undetermined.

Repertoires were generated with immunoSEQ multiplex PCR, while TCRdb's copy carries only in-frame clones and drops some. The profile shows 2 million to 2.5 million clones, roughly 93% of them singletons. Study-wide findings and caveats: Sequencing depth was expected to influence donor clonotype sharing.

Sequenced input: naive CD4+ T cells from PBMCs. Subset described: CD45RA+ positively selected. This receptor was taken from a man aged 18 to 30 in good health. Some clones in this sample may be carry-over from other donors' samples. The chain employs TRBV5-4 and TRBJ2-4; D not certain. The CDR3 protein is CASSLQGTKNIQYF. Here the CDR3 DNA reads TGTGCCAGCAGCTTGCAAGGGACCAAAAACATTCAGTACTTC.